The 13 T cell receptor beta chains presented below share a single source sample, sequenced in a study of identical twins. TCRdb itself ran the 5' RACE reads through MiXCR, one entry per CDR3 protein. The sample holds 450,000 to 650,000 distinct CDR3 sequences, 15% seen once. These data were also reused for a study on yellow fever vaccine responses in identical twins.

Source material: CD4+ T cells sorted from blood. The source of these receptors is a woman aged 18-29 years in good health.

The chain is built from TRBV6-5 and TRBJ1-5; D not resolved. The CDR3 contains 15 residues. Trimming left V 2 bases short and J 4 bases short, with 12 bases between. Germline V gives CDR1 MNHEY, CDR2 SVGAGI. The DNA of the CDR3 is TGTGCCAGCAGTTACGAGGTGTCGGGAAATCAGCCCCAGCATTTT. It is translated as CASSYEVSGNQPQHF.

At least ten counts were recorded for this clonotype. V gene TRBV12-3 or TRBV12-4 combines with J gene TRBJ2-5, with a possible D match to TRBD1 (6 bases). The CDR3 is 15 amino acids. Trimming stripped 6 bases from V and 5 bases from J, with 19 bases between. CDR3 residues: CASRPTGGTSETQYF. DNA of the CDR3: TGTGCCAGCAGGCCGACAGGTGGAACGAGTGAGACCCAGTACTTC.

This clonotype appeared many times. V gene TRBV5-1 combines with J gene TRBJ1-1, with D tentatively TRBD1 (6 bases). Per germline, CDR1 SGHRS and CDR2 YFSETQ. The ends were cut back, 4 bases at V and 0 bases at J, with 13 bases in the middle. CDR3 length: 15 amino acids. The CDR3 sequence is CASSGTDSLNTEAFF. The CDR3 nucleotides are TGCGCCAGCAGCGGGACGGACAGTCTGAACACTGAAGCTTTCTTT.

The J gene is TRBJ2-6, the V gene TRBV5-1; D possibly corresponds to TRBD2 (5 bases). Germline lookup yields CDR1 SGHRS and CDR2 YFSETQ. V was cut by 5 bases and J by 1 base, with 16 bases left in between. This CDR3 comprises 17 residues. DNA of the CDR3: TGCGCCAGCAGAGAGGGTCCCTTAACGTCTGGGGCCAACGTCCTGACTTTC. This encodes CASREGPLTSGANVLTF.

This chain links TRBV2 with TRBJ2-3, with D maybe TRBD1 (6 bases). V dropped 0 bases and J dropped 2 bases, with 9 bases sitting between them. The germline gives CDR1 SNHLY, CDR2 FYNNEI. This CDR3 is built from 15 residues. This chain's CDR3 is CASSEATGITDTQYF. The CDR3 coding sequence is TGTGCCAGCAGTGAAGCGACAGGTATCACAGATACGCAGTATTTT.

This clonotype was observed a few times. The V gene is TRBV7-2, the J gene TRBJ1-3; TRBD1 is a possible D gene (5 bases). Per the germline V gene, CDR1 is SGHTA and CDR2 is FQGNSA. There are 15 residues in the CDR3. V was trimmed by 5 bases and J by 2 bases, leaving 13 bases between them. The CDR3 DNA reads TGTGCCAGCAGCCGGGGCGGGGGTACTGGAAACACCATATATTTT. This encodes CASSRGGGTGNTIYF.

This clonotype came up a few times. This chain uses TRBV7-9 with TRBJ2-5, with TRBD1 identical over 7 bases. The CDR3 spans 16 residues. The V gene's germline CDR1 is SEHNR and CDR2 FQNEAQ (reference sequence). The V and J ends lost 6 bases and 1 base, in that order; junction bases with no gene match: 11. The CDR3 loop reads CASSFTTGDGQETQYF. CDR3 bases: TGTGCCAGCAGTTTTACTACAGGGGATGGCCAAGAGACCCAGTACTTC.

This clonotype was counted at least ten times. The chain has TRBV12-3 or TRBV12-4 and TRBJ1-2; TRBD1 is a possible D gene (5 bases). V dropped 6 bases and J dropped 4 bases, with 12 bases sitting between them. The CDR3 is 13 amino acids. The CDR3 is CASSSQGGYGYTF. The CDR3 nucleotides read TGTGCCAGCAGCTCGCAGGGAGGCTATGGCTACACCTTC.

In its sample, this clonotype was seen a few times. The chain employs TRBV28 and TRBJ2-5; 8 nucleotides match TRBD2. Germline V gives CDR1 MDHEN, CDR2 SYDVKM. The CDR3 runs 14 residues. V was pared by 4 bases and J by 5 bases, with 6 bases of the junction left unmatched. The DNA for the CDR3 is TGTGCCAGCAGTTGGGGCGGGAGGCTGGAGACCCAGTACTTC. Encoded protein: CASSWGGRLETQYF.

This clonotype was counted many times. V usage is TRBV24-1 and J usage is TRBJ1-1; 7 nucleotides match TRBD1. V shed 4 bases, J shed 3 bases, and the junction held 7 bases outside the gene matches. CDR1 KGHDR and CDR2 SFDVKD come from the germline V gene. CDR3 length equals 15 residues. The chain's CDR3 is CATSEGSTGHTEAFF. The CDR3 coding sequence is TGTGCCACCAGTGAAGGCTCGACAGGGCACACTGAAGCTTTCTTT.

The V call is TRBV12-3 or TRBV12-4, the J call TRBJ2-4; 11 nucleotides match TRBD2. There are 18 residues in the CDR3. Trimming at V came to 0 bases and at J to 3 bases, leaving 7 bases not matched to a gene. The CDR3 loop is CASSLAPTSGIIKNIQYF. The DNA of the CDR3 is TGTGCCAGCAGTTTAGCGCCGACTAGCGGGATCATCAAAAACATTCAGTACTTC.

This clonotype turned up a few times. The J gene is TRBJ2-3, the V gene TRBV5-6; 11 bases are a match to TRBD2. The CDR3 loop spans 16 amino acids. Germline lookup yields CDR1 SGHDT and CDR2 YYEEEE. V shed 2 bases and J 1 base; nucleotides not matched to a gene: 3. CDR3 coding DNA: TGTGCCAGCAGCTTAACTAGCGGGGGTCGCACAGATACGCAGTATTTT. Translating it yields CASSLTSGGRTDTQYF.

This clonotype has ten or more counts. The CDR3 here is CSVGRGSSYNEQFF. CDR3 coding DNA: TGCAGCGTTGGCAGGGGGAGCTCCTACAATGAGCAGTTCTTC. This rearrangement joins TRBV29-1 to TRBJ2-1; 7 bases match TRBD1. The germline V gene has CDR1 SQVTM and CDR2 ANQGSEA. The J segment lost 0 bases and the V segment lost 4 bases, leaving 3 bases of the junction unmatched. The CDR3 runs 14 residues.